This TCR beta chain was captured in a study of blood T cell repertoires in COVID-19. Study details: Acute and convalescent COVID-19 specimens originated in the United States, Italy and Spain. PBMCs, B-cell-depleted T cells, or T cells were the source of the cDNA or gDNA that made up the material.

Those enrolled in Seattle joined during active infection and were followed longitudinally afterward. Authors' methods: Researchers report that nucleated cell counts were estimated from reference gene primer amplification. Method: immunoSEQ multiplex PCR; TCRdb's copy keeps in-frame clones and lacks some. The DNA gave D and trimming, while V, J and clone size come from that table. The sample includes just under 45,000 clones, roughly 89% of them seen just once. This CDR3 region has 15 residues. The germline V gene has CDR1 SGHDN and CDR2 FVKESK. The ends lost 1 base at V and 3 bases at J; junction bases unmatched: 4.

V gene TRBV14 combines with J gene TRBJ2-3; 7 bases match TRBD1. The specimen was peripheral blood. The receptor comes from a man aged 40-49 years with COVID-19, enrolled during active disease. The CDR3 here is CASSQVQGLTDTQYF. CDR3 DNA sequence: TGTGCCAGCAGCCAAGTACAGGGGCTGACAGATACGCAGTATTTT.